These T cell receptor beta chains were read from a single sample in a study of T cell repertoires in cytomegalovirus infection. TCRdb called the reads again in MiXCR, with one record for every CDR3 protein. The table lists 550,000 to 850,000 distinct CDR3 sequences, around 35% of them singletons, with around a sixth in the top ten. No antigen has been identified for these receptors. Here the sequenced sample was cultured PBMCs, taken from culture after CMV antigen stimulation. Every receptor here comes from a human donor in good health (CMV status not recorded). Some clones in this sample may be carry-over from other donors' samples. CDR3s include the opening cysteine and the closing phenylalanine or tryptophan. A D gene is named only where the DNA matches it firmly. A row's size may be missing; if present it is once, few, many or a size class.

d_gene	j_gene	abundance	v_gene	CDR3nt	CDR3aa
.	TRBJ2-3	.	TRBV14	TGTGCCAGCAGCCGTACTAGCTCCCCAGATACGCAGTATTTT	CASSRTSSPDTQYF
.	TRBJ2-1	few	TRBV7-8	TGTGCCAGCAGCTCCCGCACTCGTGTCTGGGGGTCAAATGAGCAGTTCTTC	CASSSRTRVWGSNEQFF
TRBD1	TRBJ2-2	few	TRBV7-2	TGTGCCAGCAGCTTACAGGGGGCAGGCACCGGGGAGCTGTTTTTT	CASSLQGAGTGELFF
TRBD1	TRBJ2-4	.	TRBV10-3	TGTGCCATCAGTGAGGGACAGGGTTTAGCCAAAAACATTCAGTACTTC	CAISEGQGLAKNIQYF
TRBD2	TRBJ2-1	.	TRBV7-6	TGTGCCAGCAGCCCATTAGCGGGAGCTTTCAATGAGCAGTTCTTC	CASSPLAGAFNEQFF
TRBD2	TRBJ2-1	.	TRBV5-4	TGTGCCAGCAGCTCGAGGACTAGTACCAATGAGCAGTTCTTC	CASSSRTSTNEQFF
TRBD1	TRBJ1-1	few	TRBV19	TGTGCCAGTAGTATAGGAATGACAGGGGTCGGCACTGAAGCTTTCTTT	CASSIGMTGVGTEAFF
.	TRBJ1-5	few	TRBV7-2	TGTGCCAGCAGCTTAGTGGGCACGGGACATAGCAATCAGCCCCAGCATTTT	CASSLVGTGHSNQPQHF
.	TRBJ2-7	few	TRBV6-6	TGTGCCAGCAGTTACGATGGGGAGTACGAGCAGTACTTC	CASSYDGEYEQYF
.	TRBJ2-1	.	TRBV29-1	TGCAGCGTTGAACCCCACAATGAGCAGTTCTTC	CSVEPHNEQFF
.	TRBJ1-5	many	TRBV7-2	TGTGCCAGCAGCTCGGCCCTAAATAGCAATCAGCCCCAGCATTTT	CASSSALNSNQPQHF
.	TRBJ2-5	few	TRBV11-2	TGTGCCAGCAGCTTATTCGGTGTGCAGACCCAGTACTTC	CASSLFGVQTQYF
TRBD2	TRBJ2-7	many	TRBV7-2	TGTGCCAGCAGCTTGTCAGCGACTAGCGGGGCCTACGAGCAGTACTTC	CASSLSATSGAYEQYF
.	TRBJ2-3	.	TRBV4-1	TGCGCCAGCAGCCAAGTGAGGGGCTTGAGGCTCACAGATACGCAGTATTTT	CASSQVRGLRLTDTQYF
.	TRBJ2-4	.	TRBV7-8	TGTGCCAGCAGCGCAGACAGACTAGCCAAAAACATTCAGTACTTC	CASSADRLAKNIQYF
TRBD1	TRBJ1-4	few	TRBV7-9	TGTGCCAGCAGCGACCGGGACAGGGATGAAAAACTGTTTTTT	CASSDRDRDEKLFF
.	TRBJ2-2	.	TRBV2	TGTGCCACCCGACTAGAAAGGTCCACCGGGGAGCTGTTTTTT	CATRLERSTGELFF
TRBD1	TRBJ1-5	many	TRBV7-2	TGTGCCAGCAGCTTAAAGAACAGGGGGCCATATAGCAATCAGCCCCAGCATTTT	CASSLKNRGPYSNQPQHF
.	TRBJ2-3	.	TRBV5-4	TGTGCCAGCAGCCCCCCTGGACCCGGTGGTGAAGATACGCAGTATTTT	CASSPPGPGGEDTQYF
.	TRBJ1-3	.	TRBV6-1	TGTGCCAGCAGGCGGAGGGGTGTAGGAAACACCATATATTTT	CASRRRGVGNTIYF
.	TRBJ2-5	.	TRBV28	TGTGCCGCCCGAGCTCGACTAGGGGGCGGCCAAGAGACCCAGTACTTC	CAARARLGGGQETQYF
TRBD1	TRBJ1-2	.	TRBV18	TGTGCCAGCTCACCCTACCGGGACAGACCCGAAAACTATGGCTACACCTTC	CASSPYRDRPENYGYTF
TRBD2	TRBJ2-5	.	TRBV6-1	TGTGCCAGCACCCCGACTTGGACTAGAACAGAGACCCAGTACTTC	CASTPTWTRTETQYF
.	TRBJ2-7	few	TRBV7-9	TGTGCCAGCAGCCCCGTGTACACGCCCACCTACGAGCAGTACTTC	CASSPVYTPTYEQYF
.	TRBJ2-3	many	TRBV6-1	TGTGCCTCAGCTCCGGGGACAGATACGCAGTATTTT	CASAPGTDTQYF
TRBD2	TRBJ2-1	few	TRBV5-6	TGTGCCAGCAGCTTTGGGGGGGAATCTTACAATGAGCAGTTCTTC	CASSFGGESYNEQFF
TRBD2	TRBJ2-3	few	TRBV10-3	TGTGCCTCGAGGGGACGAGGACTAGCGGGGGCCACAGATACGCAGTATTTT	CASRGRGLAGATDTQYF
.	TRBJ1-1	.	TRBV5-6	TGTGCCAGCAGCTCACCAGGTAGCTGGGGACCCAACACTGAAGCTTTCTTT	CASSSPGSWGPNTEAFF
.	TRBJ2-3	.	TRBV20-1	TGCAGTGCTAGAGGGTGGAGTGCGAGTTCTAGCACAGATACGCAGTATTTT	CSARGWSASSSTDTQYF
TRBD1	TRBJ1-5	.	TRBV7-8	TGTGCCAGCAGCTCTAGAGGGGACAGGGATCAGCCCCAGCATTTT	CASSSRGDRDQPQHF
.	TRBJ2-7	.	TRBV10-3	TGTGCCATCAGTGAGTCGGCGGGGAAGGCCTACGAGCAGTACTTC	CAISESAGKAYEQYF
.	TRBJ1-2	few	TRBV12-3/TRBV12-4	TGTGCCATCCTGAACATATATGGGTATGGCTACACCTTC	CAILNIYGYGYTF
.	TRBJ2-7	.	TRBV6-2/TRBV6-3	TGTGCCAGCACAGATCGGGGCTACGAGCAGTACTTC	CASTDRGYEQYF
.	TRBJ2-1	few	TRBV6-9	TGTGCCAGCAGTTCCCGAGGAGCCGATGCCTACAATGAGCAGTTCTTC	CASSSRGADAYNEQFF
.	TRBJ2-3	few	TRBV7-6	TGTGCCAGCAGCTTAGGTATGGGTGGAAACGGATACTTCACAGATACGCAGTATTTT	CASSLGMGGNGYFTDTQYF
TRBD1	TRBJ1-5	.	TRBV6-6	TGTGCCAGCAGACGCAGACAGGGGCCGGATCAGCCCCAGCATTTT	CASRRRQGPDQPQHF
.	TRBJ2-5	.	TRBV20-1	TGCAGTGCTAGTAAGGAGACCCAGTACTTC	CSASKETQYF
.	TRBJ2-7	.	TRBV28	TGTGCCAGCAGTATGCGTGGGGAGCAGTACTTC	CASSMRGEQYF
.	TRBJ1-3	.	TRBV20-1	TGCAGTGCTAGCGAGGGAATTGCGGGAAACACCATATATTTT	CSASEGIAGNTIYF
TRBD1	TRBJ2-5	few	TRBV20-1	TGCAGTGCCGGGACAGGGGGCCCTCATCAAGAGACCCAGTACTTC	CSAGTGGPHQETQYF
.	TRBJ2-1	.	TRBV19	TGTGCCAGTAGTATCCGATACTACTCCTACAATGAGCAGTTCTTC	CASSIRYYSYNEQFF
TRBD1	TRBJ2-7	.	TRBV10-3	TGTGCCATCAGTCAGACAGGGCCCGAGCAGTACTTC	CAISQTGPEQYF
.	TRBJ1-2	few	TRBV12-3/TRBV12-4	TGTGCCAGCAGTTCAGGACTCCCTCTTAACACGTTC	CASSSGLPLNTF
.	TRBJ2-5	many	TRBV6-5	TGTGCCAGCAGTCGGACGATCCAAGAGACCCAGTACTTC	CASSRTIQETQYF
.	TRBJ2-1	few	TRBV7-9	TGTGCCAGCAGCTTGGGCGCCATGAGCTCCTACAATGAGCAGTTCTTC	CASSLGAMSSYNEQFF
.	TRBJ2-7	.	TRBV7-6	TGTGCCAGCAGCTTCTGGAACGTTCGAACCCACGGACTCAATCACGAGCAGTACTTC	CASSFWNVRTHGLNHEQYF
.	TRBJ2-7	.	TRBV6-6	TGTGCCAGCAGTCGGACTACGCGTGCGGACGAGCAGTACTTC	CASSRTTRADEQYF
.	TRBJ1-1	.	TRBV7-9	TGTGCCAGCAGCTTGGTTGATCCGAACACTGAAGCTTTCTTT	CASSLVDPNTEAFF
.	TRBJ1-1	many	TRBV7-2	TGTGCCAGCAGCTTAGTGGGGGGCGACGGCTCTGAAGCTTTCTTT	CASSLVGGDGSEAFF
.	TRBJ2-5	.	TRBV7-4	TGTGCCAGCAGCTTAGGCACGCCCGAGGGCATCAAGCGGACCCAGTACTTC	CASSLGTPEGIKRTQYF
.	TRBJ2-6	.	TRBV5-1	TGCGCCAGCAGCTTGTCTGGGGGTGCGGGCACCAGCTCTGGGGCCATCGTCCTGACTTTC	CASSLSGGAGTSSGAIVLTF